Below are 24 T cell receptor beta chains sequenced from a single sample in a study of T cell responses to AZD1222 COVID-19 vaccine. Libraries were prepared by immunoSEQ multiplex PCR; TCRdb keeps only in-frame clonotypes and omits some of them. The sample consists of nearly 110,000 clones, roughly 90% of them appearing once. The sample was peripheral blood, taken on day 0 of AZD1222 vaccination. Receptor source: an adult in good health.

The rearrangement uses TRBV6-5 and TRBJ2-2; TRBD2 matches at 7 bases. Germline CDR1 and CDR2: MNHEY and SVGAGI. CDR3 length: 15 residues. V trimming: 6 bases; J trimming: 4 bases; junction bases outside the gene matches: 8. The CDR3 sequence is CASSSIAGSTGELFF. The CDR3 coding sequence is TGTGCCAGCAGCTCCATAGCGGGTAGCACCGGGGAGCTGTTTTTT.

The V call is TRBV28, the J call TRBJ1-6; D is ambiguous. The germline V and J ends were trimmed by 3 bases and 6 bases, with 9 bases remaining between them. Germline CDR1 and CDR2: MDHEN and SYDVKM. The CDR3 covers 14 residues. The CDR3 nucleotides are TGTGCCAGCAGTTTCCCCTCGTTTAATTCACCCCTCCACTTT. It encodes CASSFPSFNSPLHF.

The chain has TRBV6-5 and TRBJ1-4, with a tentative D call TRBD1 (5 bases). CDR3 length: 14 residues. Germline V gene lookup returns CDR1 MNHEY and CDR2 SVGAGI. The V and J ends lost 6 bases and 2 bases respectively, with 10 bases between them. CDR3 nucleotide sequence: TGTGCCAGCAGAGGGGCTGCCACTAATGAAAAACTGTTTTTT. This sequence encodes CASRGAATNEKLFF.

The chain couples TRBV29-1 to TRBJ1-2; TRBD1 is a possible D gene (5 bases). The CDR3 contains 16 residues. Germline V CDR1 and CDR2: SQVTM, ANQGSEA. Trimming removed 4 bases at V and 6 bases at J, with 24 bases between. CDR3 amino acids: CSVVFIGWGPPHGYTF. Written as DNA, the CDR3 is TGCAGCGTTGTTTTTATCGGGTGGGGACCTCCTCATGGCTACACCTTC. The whole variable domain, filled in from reference TRBV29-1 and TRBJ1-2, reads SAVISQKPSRDICQRGTSLTIQCQVDSQVTMMFWYRQQPGQSLTLIATANQGSEATYESGFVIDKFPISRPNLTFSTLTVSNMSPEDSSIYLCSVVFIGWGPPHGYTFGSGTRLTVV.

The genes are TRBV30 and TRBJ1-1; the D is unclear. This CDR3 has 16 residues. Trimming stripped 2 bases from V and 3 bases from J, with 19 bases between. Germline lookup yields CDR1 GTSNPN and CDR2 SVGIG (reference sequence). CDR3 coding DNA: TGTGCCTGGAGTCCCTCCTTGACACGATCGGACACTGAAGCTTTCTTT. Translation gives CAWSPSLTRSDTEAFF.

The chain recombines TRBV15 with TRBJ1-4; TRBD1 is a possible D gene (5 bases). The CDR3 runs to 15 residues. Germline-derived CDR1 and CDR2 are LNHNV and YYDKDF (reference sequence). Trimming removed 3 bases at V and 8 bases at J, with 16 bases between. Here the CDR3 DNA reads TGTGCCACCAGCAGGTCGGGGGGAGTGCTCGAAAAACTGTTTTTT. This gives the protein CATSRSGGVLEKLFF.

The CDR3 DNA sequence: TGTGCCAGCAGTGACTCGGTCGCCCGAGACAGGAGGGGCAATGAGCAGTTCTTC. As protein: CASSDSVARDRRGNEQFF. The rearrangement joins TRBV6-4 to TRBJ2-1; D possibly uses TRBD1 or TRBD2 (6 bases each). The CDR3 consists of 18 residues. Trimming left V 0 bases short and J 6 bases short, with 21 bases between. Looked up from germline, CDR1 is MRHNA and CDR2 is SNTAGT.

In its sample, this clone was seen once. This sequence joins TRBV19 and TRBJ1-3; D remains unclear. There are 16 residues in the CDR3. CDR1 and CDR2 (germline): LNHDA, SQIVND (reference sequence). Trimming stripped 1 base from V and 0 bases from J, with 10 bases between. The CDR3 sequence is CASSIGSVLSGNTIYF. Written as DNA, the CDR3 is TGTGCCAGTAGTATAGGATCGGTTCTCTCTGGAAACACCATATATTTT.

The V gene is TRBV6-2 or TRBV6-3, the J gene TRBJ1-1; 8 positions agree with TRBD1. V dropped 0 bases and J dropped 11; count of bases not matched to a gene: 8. Germline V gives CDR1 MNHEY, CDR2 SVGEGT. The CDR3 is 14 amino acids. The CDR3, as DNA: TGTGCCAGCAGTTACTCTTTGACAGGGGTTGTGGCTTTCTTT. It specifies CASSYSLTGVVAFF.

The chain is built from TRBV11-2 and TRBJ2-6; D call uncertain. V lost 4 bases and J lost 2, with 6 bases in between. Germline loops: CDR1 SGHAT, CDR2 FQNNGV. This CDR3 is built from 14 residues. The CDR3 DNA reads as TGTGCCAGCAGCTCATACACTGGGGCCAACGTCCTGACTTTC. Protein: CASSSYTGANVLTF. Variable domain in full (rest from reference TRBV11-2 and TRBJ2-6): EAGVAQSPRYKIIEKRQSVAFWCNPISGHATLYWYQQILGQGPKLLIQFQNNGVVDDSQLPKDRFSAERLKGVDSTLKIQPAKLEDSAVYLCASSSYTGANVLTFGAGSRLTVL.

As DNA, the CDR3 is TGTGCCAGCAGCCAACCCCTGCAGGGCAACAATCAGCCCCAGCATTTT. Residues: CASSQPLQGNNQPQHF. This chain uses TRBV4-2 with TRBJ1-5, with D perhaps matching TRBD1 (5 bases). The CDR3 runs to 16 residues. The germline CDR1 and CDR2 sequences are LGHNA and YNFKEQ. Trimming took 2 bases from V and 3 from J, leaving 14 bases between them.

The genes are TRBV7-2 and TRBJ2-7; D perhaps matches TRBD2 (6 bases). The CDR3 length is 15 residues. V lost 1 base to trimming and J lost 1 base, with 11 bases between them. The germline CDR1 and CDR2 sequences are SGHTA and FQGNSA. The CDR3 region is CASSLGSLASYEQYF. The CDR3 DNA reads TGTGCCAGCAGCTTAGGCTCACTAGCTTCCTACGAGCAGTACTTC.

The V and J genes are TRBV28 and TRBJ2-1; D is perhaps TRBD1 (6 bases). The V gene's germline CDR1 is MDHEN and CDR2 SYDVKM. The CDR3 is made up of 15 amino acids. Trimming cost V 3 bases and J 8 bases, with 17 bases left between them. The CDR3 bases are TGTGCCAGCAGTTTGCCGCAGGGGATCGGGGATGAGCAGTTCTTC. This translates into CASSLPQGIGDEQFF.

A single count supports this clone. The chain combines TRBV19 with TRBJ2-5; D is perhaps TRBD1 (6 bases). Germline CDR1 is LNHDA and CDR2 is SQIVND (reference sequence). Trimming pared 3 bases from V and 5 bases from J, leaving 13 bases between. The CDR3 runs 14 residues. In DNA form, the CDR3 reads TGTGCCAGTAGTATTTCGGACAGCCGGGAGACCCAGTACTTC. This translates into CASSISDSRETQYF.

This chain connects TRBV11-2 to TRBJ2-3; D uncertain. The germline gives CDR1 SGHAT, CDR2 FQNNGV. This CDR3 is built from 13 residues. Trimming removed 6 bases from V and 6 bases from J, with 13 bases in between. This CDR3 is CASRGILGDTQYF. CDR3 DNA sequence: TGTGCCAGCAGAGGCATCTTAGGGGATACGCAGTATTTT.

J is TRBJ2-6 and V is TRBV9; D is possibly TRBD2 (6 bases). The germline V and J ends were trimmed by 4 bases and 2 bases, with 13 bases remaining between them. In germline, CDR1 is SGDLS, CDR2 YYNGEE. There are 16 residues in the CDR3. In DNA, the CDR3 is TGTGCCAGCAGCACCCGTGGAGGGGCTGGGGCCAACGTCCTGACTTTC. Encoded protein: CASSTRGGAGANVLTF.

The V gene is TRBV7-2, the J gene TRBJ1-5, with 7 bases that match TRBD1. CDR1 and CDR2 from the germline V gene are SGHTA and FQGNSA. CDR3 size: 16 residues. With 5 bases clipped from V and 1 base from J, the junction kept 8 bases outside the gene matches. CDR3 loop: CASSLYRTGSNQPQHF. CDR3 sequence (DNA): TGTGCCAGCAGCCTGTATCGGACAGGAAGCAATCAGCCCCAGCATTTT. Variable domain in full (rest from reference TRBV7-2 and TRBJ1-5): GAGVSQSPSNKVTEKGKDVELRCDPISGHTALYWYRQSLGQGLEFLIYFQGNSAPDKSGLPSDRFSAERTGGSVSTLTIQRTQQEDSAVYLCASSLYRTGSNQPQHFGDGTRLSIL.

The chain links TRBV5-4 to TRBJ2-2; TRBD2 agrees at 7 bases. This CDR3 has 16 amino acids. Trimming cost V 1 base and J 5 bases; bases outside gene matches: 8. Germline lookup yields CDR1 SGHNT and CDR2 YYREEE (reference sequence). CDR3 region: CASSLPAGRVTGELFF. For the CDR3, the DNA is TGTGCCAGCAGCTTGCCAGCGGGAAGGGTGACCGGGGAGCTGTTTTTT.

The gene calls are TRBV2 and TRBJ2-2; D may be TRBD2 (5 bases). The CDR3 sequence is 16 residues long. Trimming cost V 7 bases and J 2 bases, with 17 bases left between them. Germline V gene lookup returns CDR1 SNHLY and CDR2 FYNNEI. The CDR3 nucleotides read TGTGCCAGCACCCCCCACCTAGGACTTAACACCGGGGAGCTGTTTTTT. Translation: CASTPHLGLNTGELFF.

The gene calls are TRBV2 and TRBJ2-1; the D call may be TRBD1 or TRBD2 (5 bases each). Germline V gene lookup returns CDR1 SNHLY and CDR2 FYNNEI. V lost 6 bases to trimming and J lost 2 bases, with 8 bases between them. This CDR3 is 13 amino acids long. CDR3 sequence reads: CASRPGPYNEQFF. In nucleotides, the CDR3 is TGTGCCAGCAGGCCGGGACCCTACAATGAGCAGTTCTTC.

The chain uses TRBV28 and TRBJ1-1; D is unclear. Germline CDR1 is MDHEN and CDR2 is SYDVKM. The CDR3 covers 13 residues. Trimming cost V 3 bases and J 4 bases, with 9 bases left between them. The DNA of the CDR3 is TGTGCCAGCAGTTTGGAGGTTAGCACTGAAGCTTTCTTT. Protein sequence: CASSLEVSTEAFF.

This clone has only a few counts. The gene calls are TRBV7-9 and TRBJ1-2; possible D gene TRBD1, 6 bases. This CDR3 has 14 amino acids. The germline V and J ends were trimmed by 4 bases and 3 bases, with 12 bases remaining between them. From germline, CDR1 is SEHNR and CDR2 FQNEAQ (reference sequence). The CDR3 DNA is TGTGCCAGCAGCTCGCAGGGGATATACTATGGCTACACCTTC. Translating it yields CASSSQGIYYGYTF.

The genes are TRBV5-1 and TRBJ2-6, with D maybe TRBD1 (5 bases). The CDR3 spans 18 residues. V was pared by 4 bases and J by 0 bases, with 17 bases between. CDR1 is SGHRS, CDR2 YFSETQ, per germline. CDR3 sequence: CASSPTTDSSSGANVLTF. CDR3 DNA: TGCGCCAGCAGCCCAACGACAGACTCAAGCTCTGGGGCCAACGTCCTGACTTTC.

This chain uses TRBV7-3 with TRBJ2-1; a possible D gene is TRBD1 (6 bases). The CDR3 is 15 residues long. Germline loops: CDR1 SGHTA, CDR2 FQGTGA. V lost 4 bases and J 4 bases, leaving 14 bases between the germline ends. The CDR3 DNA sequence: TGTGCCAGCAGCTATGACAGGTCGGGGTACAATGAGCAGTTCTTC. It encodes CASSYDRSGYNEQFF.